This T cell receptor (beta chain) came from a study of regulatory dendritic cells for organ transplantation. General study results and limits: Memory CD8+ clonal expansion seemed more limited with regulatory than mature dendritic cells. Memory T cells were less diverse than naive, with memory CD8+ most oligoclonal.

A single count supports this clone. Its antigen is currently unknown. The table came from immunoSEQ multiplex PCR; TCRdb's copy has only in-frame clones and leaves some out. The sample has about 12,000 clones, roughly 90% seen once. CFSE-labeled sorted T cells met regulatory or mature dendritic cells for approximately 5 days. The sequenced sample consisted of naive CD8+ T cells from blood cultured with dendritic cells. Subset denoted: CD45RA+ naive T cells. The TCR originated in a human donor in good health.

CDR3 region: CASSSDRGQINEQFF. The CDR3 DNA reads TGTGCCAGCAGCTCAGACAGGGGGCAAATAAATGAGCAGTTCTTC. The chain recombines TRBV7-9 with TRBJ2-1; 10 nucleotides agree with TRBD1. The trim removed 4 bases at V and 7 bases at J, leaving 7 bases unmatched. The V gene's germline CDR1 is SEHNR and CDR2 FQNEAQ (reference sequence). The CDR3 has 15 amino acids. Full variable domain (rest looked up from reference TRBV7-9 and TRBJ2-1): DTGVSQNPRHKITKRGQNVTFRCDPISEHNRLYWYRQTLGQGPEFLTYFQNEAQLEKSRLLSDRFSAERPKGSFSTLEIQRTEQGDSAMYLCASSSDRGQINEQFFGPGTRLTVL.